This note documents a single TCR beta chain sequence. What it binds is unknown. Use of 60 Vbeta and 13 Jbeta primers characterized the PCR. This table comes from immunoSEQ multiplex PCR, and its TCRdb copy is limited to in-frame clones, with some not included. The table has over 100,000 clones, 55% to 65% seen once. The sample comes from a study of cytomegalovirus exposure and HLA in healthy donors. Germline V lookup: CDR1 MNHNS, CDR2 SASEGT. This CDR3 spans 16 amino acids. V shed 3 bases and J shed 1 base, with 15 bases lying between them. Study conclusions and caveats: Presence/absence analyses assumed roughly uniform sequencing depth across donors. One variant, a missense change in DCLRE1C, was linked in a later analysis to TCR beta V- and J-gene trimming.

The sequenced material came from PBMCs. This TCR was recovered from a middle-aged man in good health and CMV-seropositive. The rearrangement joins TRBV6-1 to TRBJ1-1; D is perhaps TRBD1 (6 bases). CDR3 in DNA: TGTGCCAGCAGTGACCCAAGTGGACAGTGGAACACTGAAGCTTTCTTT. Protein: CASSDPSGQWNTEAFF.